The 32 T cell receptor beta chains given below trace back to one sample, sequenced in a study of blood T cell repertoires in COVID-19. Data came from immunoSEQ multiplex PCR; TCRdb stores just in-frame clones and leaves some out. Here the sample spans some 180,000 clones, around 83% being singletons. Sequencing was carried out using peripheral blood. These receptors all stem from a woman in her fifties or sixties with acute or convalescent COVID-19.

The rearrangement uses TRBV29-1 and TRBJ2-5; 7 bases are shared with TRBD2. This CDR3 comprises 14 residues. CDR1 SQVTM and CDR2 ANQGSEA come from the germline V gene. With 7 bases clipped from V and 5 bases from J, the junction kept 13 bases outside the gene matches. CDR3 region: CSAREAVGIETQYF. The CDR3 bases are TGCAGCGCTCGGGAGGCGGTGGGGATCGAGACCCAGTACTTC.

CDR3 bases: TGTGCCTGGACTCGGGGGAACACTGAAGCTTTCTTT. This translates into CAWTRGNTEAFF. The rearrangement uses TRBV30 and TRBJ1-1; D gene ambiguous. Germline V CDR1 and CDR2: GTSNPN, SVGIG (reference sequence). V lost 4 bases and J lost 1, with 7 bases in between. The CDR3 runs 12 residues.

This chain joins TRBV11-2 and TRBJ2-2; weak D call: TRBD2 (5 bases). The CDR3 loop spans 16 amino acids. Germline-derived CDR1 and CDR2 are SGHAT and FQNNGV. V lost 2 bases to trimming and J lost 0 bases, with 10 bases between them. The CDR3 protein is CASSLFTRSNTGELFF. The CDR3 DNA sequence: TGTGCCAGCAGCTTATTCACTAGATCGAACACCGGGGAGCTGTTTTTT.

The chain joins TRBV18 to TRBJ2-1; 8 bases are shared with TRBD1. V lost 5 bases and J lost 5; bases outside the gene matches: 5. The germline gives CDR1 KGHSH, CDR2 LQKENI. The CDR3 length is 14 residues. The CDR3 is CASSSRQGNNEQFF. The CDR3, as DNA: TGTGCCAGCTCATCCCGACAGGGGAACAATGAGCAGTTCTTC.

CDR3 region: CASSLVGGMGTDTQYF. CDR3 nucleotides: TGCGCCAGCAGCTTGGTCGGGGGGATGGGAACAGATACGCAGTATTTT. The rearrangement uses TRBV5-1 and TRBJ2-3; 7 nucleotides match TRBD2. Per germline, CDR1 SGHRS and CDR2 YFSETQ. The CDR3 consists of 16 residues. Trimming at V came to 0 bases and at J to 3 bases, leaving 7 bases not matched to a gene.

The chain couples TRBV27 to TRBJ1-6; TRBD1 matches 7 bases. From germline, CDR1 is MNHEY and CDR2 SMNVEV (reference sequence). Trimming removed 2 bases from V and 6 bases from J; junction bases left unmatched: 1. The CDR3 runs 14 residues. The CDR3 protein is CASSLGTVNSPLHF. The CDR3 DNA is TGTGCCAGCAGTTTAGGGACAGTTAATTCACCCCTCCACTTT.

This clone has more than one count but fewer than ten. The rearrangement uses TRBV6-1 and TRBJ1-2, with D tentatively TRBD1 (5 bases). The CDR3 totals 15 residues. Trimming shortened V by 1 base and J by 4 bases, and 13 bases separated the two germline ends. Germline assignment: CDR1 MNHNS and CDR2 SASEGT. CDR3 residues: CASSEEVQGPYGYTF. The CDR3 DNA reads TGTGCCAGCAGTGAAGAGGTGCAGGGCCCCTATGGCTACACCTTC.

The chain has TRBV4-2 and TRBJ2-3, with 8 bases that match TRBD2. The CDR3 runs to 15 residues. Germline V gene sequence: CDR1 LGHNA, CDR2 YNFKEQ. Germline trimming cut 0 bases from V and 5 bases from J; bases unmatched to any gene: 4. CDR3 sequence reads: CASSQEESGRDTQYF. CDR3 nucleotides: TGTGCCAGCAGCCAAGAAGAGAGCGGGAGAGATACGCAGTATTTT.

The chain combines TRBV3-1 (or the pseudogene TRBV3-2) with TRBJ1-2, with no clear D. The CDR3 runs to 16 residues. The germline CDR1 and CDR2 sequences are LGHDT and YNNKEL (reference sequence). V was shortened by 1 base and J by 7 bases, with 19 bases between the two germline ends. As DNA, the CDR3 is TGTGCCAGCAGCCAAGTTCAGCGAGGCCTAGCAGGTGGCTACACCTTC. As protein: CASSQVQRGLAGGYTF.

This chain joins TRBV14 and TRBJ1-6; D ambiguous. Germline-derived CDR1 and CDR2 are SGHDN and FVKESK. The germline V and J ends were trimmed by 0 bases and 7 bases, with 7 bases remaining between them. CDR3 length: 14 residues. In nucleotides, the CDR3 is TGTGCCAGCAGCCAAGAAACCAGGAATTCACCCCTCCACTTT. Protein: CASSQETRNSPLHF.

This clone was picked up one time. The CDR3 here is CASSPGGGQGNTEAFF. The CDR3 DNA sequence: TGTGCCAGCAGCCCCGGTGGGGGACAGGGAAACACTGAAGCTTTCTTT. The chain is built from TRBV5-4 and TRBJ1-1, with 9 bases identical to TRBD1. From germline, CDR1 is SGHNT and CDR2 YYREEE (reference sequence). J gave up 2 bases and V 4 bases, and 9 bases lay outside the gene matches. The CDR3 loop spans 16 amino acids. The full variable domain, in which reference TRBV5-4 and TRBJ1-1 provide the parts outside the CDR3, is ETGVTQSPTHLIKTRGQQVTLRCSSQSGHNTVSWYQQALGQGPQFIFQYYREEENGRGNFPPRFSGLQFPNYSSELNVNALELDDSALYLCASSPGGGQGNTEAFFGQGTRLTVV.

The rearrangement joins TRBV3-1 (or the pseudogene TRBV3-2) to TRBJ1-5; 12 bases match TRBD1. From germline, CDR1 is LGHDT and CDR2 YNNKEL (reference sequence). V dropped 0 bases and J dropped 2; count of bases not matched to a gene: 14. This CDR3 contains 21 residues. The CDR3 DNA follows: TGTGCCAGCAGCCAAGACCACCTGCCGGGACAGGGGGCTATCGGCAATCAGCCCCAGCATTTT. Amino acids: CASSQDHLPGQGAIGNQPQHF.

V is TRBV19 and J is TRBJ1-2, with D possibly TRBD1 on 5 matching bases. Deletions cut 1 base from V and 4 bases from J, with 13 bases between. Germline CDR1 reads LNHDA; CDR2 reads SQIVND (reference sequence). The CDR3 extends over 15 amino acids. CDR3 nucleotides: TGTGCCAGTAGTATAGGTGTGCGGGGGAGCTATGGCTACACCTTC. Encoded protein: CASSIGVRGSYGYTF.

This chain connects TRBV2 to TRBJ1-1, with TRBD1 matching over 11 bases. J gave up 0 bases and V 5 bases, and 2 bases lay outside the gene matches. The CDR3 extends over 15 amino acids. Germline CDR1 is SNHLY and CDR2 is FYNNEI. The CDR3 DNA reads as TGTGCCAGCAGTACGGACAGGGGGCTGAACACTGAAGCTTTCTTT. Amino acids: CASSTDRGLNTEAFF.

The rearrangement links TRBV4-1 to TRBJ2-3; the D gene is possibly TRBD2 (6 bases). The germline V gene encodes CDR1 MGHRA and CDR2 YSYEKL. The germline V and J ends were trimmed by 0 bases and 2 bases, with 15 bases remaining between them. The CDR3 has 17 amino acids. CDR3 residues: CASSQDSQLAYTDTQYF. The CDR3 DNA reads TGCGCCAGCAGCCAAGATTCCCAACTAGCTTACACAGATACGCAGTATTTT.

This clone has just one count. This chain links TRBV15 with TRBJ2-1; 11 positions match TRBD1. V trimming: 0 bases; J trimming: 8 bases; junction bases outside the gene matches: 12. Per germline, CDR1 LNHNV and CDR2 YYDKDF (reference sequence). The CDR3 length is 18 residues. CDR3 DNA: TGTGCCACCAGCAGAGATTACGCCGGGACAGGGGGTTCGGATGAGCAGTTCTTC. It yields the protein CATSRDYAGTGGSDEQFF.

The chain employs TRBV11-2 and TRBJ2-7, with TRBD2 matching over 14 bases. This CDR3 is built from 19 residues. V gave up 4 bases and J gave up 3 bases; unmatched junction bases: 14. Germline V CDR1 and CDR2: SGHAT, FQNNGV. CDR3 protein: CASSSSPGLAGAHHYEQYF. CDR3 nucleotides: TGTGCCAGCAGCTCCTCCCCGGGACTAGCGGGAGCCCATCACTACGAGCAGTACTTC.

The chain couples TRBV6-5 to TRBJ2-1; perhaps TRBD1 as D (5 bases). CDR1 and CDR2 from the germline V gene are MNHEY and SVGAGI. V dropped 6 bases and J dropped 9 bases, with 15 bases sitting between them. The CDR3 consists of 13 residues. The CDR3: CASRDMGPGEQFF. For the CDR3, the DNA is TGTGCCAGCAGGGATATGGGGCCGGGTGAGCAGTTCTTC.

The chain is built from TRBV9 and TRBJ1-2, with 7 bases lining up with TRBD1. Unmatched junction bases numbered 10, after V lost 4 bases and J lost 4 bases. The CDR3 has 15 residues. Germline lookup yields CDR1 SGDLS and CDR2 YYNGEE. This CDR3 reads CASSSSREGAYGYTF. As DNA, the CDR3 is TGTGCCAGCAGCTCCTCCCGTGAGGGGGCCTATGGCTACACCTTC.

This chain connects TRBV19 to TRBJ2-1; TRBD2 matches 8 bases. J was trimmed by 2 bases and V by 5 bases; bases with no gene match: 8. The CDR3 length is 16 residues. Germline V CDR1 and CDR2: LNHDA, SQIVND (reference sequence). CDR3 loop: CASSPRTSNPYNEQFF. CDR3 coding DNA: TGTGCCAGTAGTCCCCGGACTAGCAACCCCTACAATGAGCAGTTCTTC.

This chain links TRBV18 with TRBJ2-1; no clear D gene. CDR3 size: 14 residues. The germline V gene encodes CDR1 KGHSH and CDR2 LQKENI. Between the trimmed V and J ends, which lost 2 bases and 5 bases, there was a span of 10 bases. CDR3 DNA: TGTGCCAGCTCACCAGGCGGTCTTAACAATGAGCAGTTCTTC. It specifies CASSPGGLNNEQFF.

The V and J genes are TRBV7-2 and TRBJ2-7; D is uncertain. CDR1 is SGHTA and CDR2 is FQGNSA in the germline V gene. This CDR3 has 11 residues. Trimming left V 3 bases short and J 5 bases short, with 5 bases between. For the CDR3, the DNA is TGTGCCAGCAGCTTTATAGACGAGCAGTACTTC. Translation: CASSFIDEQYF.

The CDR3 protein is CASSVGGWETQYF. The DNA of the CDR3 is TGTGCCAGCAGCGTTGGGGGGTGGGAGACCCAGTACTTC. This chain connects TRBV9 to TRBJ2-5; possible D gene TRBD2, 6 bases. Germline V gene lookup returns CDR1 SGDLS and CDR2 YYNGEE. Trimming pared 2 bases from V and 5 bases from J, leaving 10 bases between. The CDR3 totals 13 residues.

The V gene is TRBV2, the J gene TRBJ1-5; TRBD1 aligns across 7 bases. V shed 5 bases and J 2 bases; nucleotides not matched to a gene: 6. CDR3 length: 15 residues. The germline gives CDR1 SNHLY, CDR2 FYNNEI. This chain's CDR3 is CASSKGQAGNQPQHF. As DNA, the CDR3 is TGTGCCAGCAGTAAAGGACAGGCGGGCAATCAGCCCCAGCATTTT.

The chain uses TRBV19 and TRBJ1-2; D is possibly TRBD1 (6 bases). Trimming cost V 4 bases and J 5 bases, with 8 bases left between them. Germline CDR1 reads LNHDA; CDR2 reads SQIVND (reference sequence). The CDR3 contains 12 residues. CDR3: CASSSTGYGYTF. The CDR3 nucleotides are TGTGCCAGTAGTAGTACAGGGTATGGCTACACCTTC. The full variable domain, its missing parts supplied by reference TRBV19 and TRBJ1-2, is DGGITQSPKYLFRKEGQNVTLSCEQNLNHDAMYWYRQDPGQGLRLIYYSQIVNDFQKGDIAEGYSVSREKKESFPLTVTSAQKNPTAFYLCASSSTGYGYTFGSGTRLTVV.

The J gene is TRBJ2-5, the V gene TRBV28, with 15 positions matching TRBD2. The V and J ends lost 3 bases and 4 bases, in that order; junction bases with no gene match: 6. The CDR3 runs to 17 residues. The germline CDR1 and CDR2 sequences are MDHEN and SYDVKM. The CDR3 sequence: CASSLGLAGGSVETQYF. The CDR3 DNA is TGTGCCAGCAGTTTGGGACTAGCGGGAGGATCGGTAGAGACCCAGTACTTC. Supplemented by reference TRBV28 and TRBJ2-5, the full variable domain reads DVKVTQSSRYLVKRTGEKVFLECVQDMDHENMFWYRQDPGLGLRLIYFSYDVKMKEKGDIPEGYSVSREKKERFSLILESASTNQTSMYLCASSLGLAGGSVETQYFGPGTRLLVL.

The J gene is TRBJ2-1, the V gene TRBV19; 8 positions agree with TRBD2. V shed 8 bases and J 4 bases; nucleotides not matched to a gene: 7. Germline values: CDR1 LNHDA, CDR2 SQIVND (reference sequence). The CDR3 spans 14 residues. CDR3 nucleotides: TGTGCCAGTTCCACTAGCGGACAATACAATGAGCAGTTCTTC. Its translation is CASSTSGQYNEQFF.

The chain recombines TRBV28 with TRBJ2-7; weak D call: TRBD1 (6 bases). V shed 4 bases and J shed 0 bases, with 13 bases lying between them. Per the germline V gene, CDR1 is MDHEN and CDR2 is SYDVKM. CDR3 length: 15 residues. The CDR3 sequence: CASSSRTVFSYEQYF. The CDR3 bases are TGTGCCAGCAGTTCAAGGACAGTTTTCTCCTACGAGCAGTACTTC.

V gene TRBV18 combines with J gene TRBJ1-5, with D possibly being TRBD1 (5 bases). Germline CDR1 is KGHSH and CDR2 is LQKENI. This CDR3 has 14 residues. V lost 3 bases to trimming and J lost 7 bases, with 13 bases between them. The DNA for the CDR3 is TGTGCCAGCTCACCGATGGGCCAGGGACAGCCCCAGCATTTT. Protein product: CASSPMGQGQPQHF. Filled out from reference TRBV18 and TRBJ1-5, the complete variable domain reads NAGVMQNPRHLVRRRGQEARLRCSPMKGHSHVYWYRQLPEEGLKFMVYLQKENIIDESGMPKERFSAEFPKEGPSILRIQQVVRGDSAAYFCASSPMGQGQPQHFGDGTRLSIL.

CDR3 sequence reads: CASSPPILAGYNEQFF. The CDR3 nucleotides read TGTGCCAGCTCACCACCAATCCTAGCGGGATACAATGAGCAGTTCTTC. The chain couples TRBV18 to TRBJ2-1; 9 nucleotides agree with TRBD2. Germline values: CDR1 KGHSH, CDR2 LQKENI. This CDR3 has 16 residues. Losses at the gene ends were 0 bases for V and 4 bases for J; bases not matched to a gene: 4.

V gene TRBV18 combines with J gene TRBJ2-1; TRBD1 might be the D (6 bases). V was cut by 3 bases and J by 7 bases, with 13 bases left in between. This CDR3 spans 14 amino acids. The germline V gene has CDR1 KGHSH and CDR2 LQKENI. The CDR3, as DNA: TGTGCCAGCTCACCGGGGGCCAACACTAATGAGCAGTTCTTC. Its protein is CASSPGANTNEQFF.

The chain links TRBV27 to TRBJ2-3; 12 nucleotides line up with TRBD2. The trim removed 4 bases at V and 4 bases at J, leaving 3 bases unmatched. From germline, CDR1 is MNHEY and CDR2 SMNVEV (reference sequence). There are 15 residues in the CDR3. The CDR3 protein is CASSYLAGGPDTQYF. In DNA form, the CDR3 reads TGTGCCAGCAGTTATCTAGCGGGAGGGCCAGATACGCAGTATTTT.